Listed here are 3 T cell receptor beta chains from one sample, sequenced in a study of T cell responses to AZD1222 COVID-19 vaccine. The assay was immunoSEQ multiplex PCR, and TCRdb's table has in-frame clones only and misses some. The sample holds some 80,000 clones, roughly 90% seen once. The sequencing here drew on peripheral blood, taken on day 0 of AZD1222 vaccination. The receptors originated from an adult in good health.

J is TRBJ1-5 and V is TRBV6-5; D unclear. Trimming took 7 bases from V and 2 from J, leaving 15 bases between them. CDR1 MNHEY and CDR2 SVGAGI come from the germline V gene. The CDR3 is made up of 15 amino acids. The CDR3 spells CASTPIYEGNQPQHF. The CDR3 DNA follows: TGTGCCAGCACTCCGATCTACGAAGGCAATCAGCCCCAGCATTTT.

The chain is built from TRBV6-5 and TRBJ2-7, with TRBD2 matching 9 bases. Germline V lookup: CDR1 MNHEY, CDR2 SVGAGI. The CDR3 extends over 16 amino acids. Unmatched junction bases numbered 11, after V lost 4 bases and J lost 4 bases. The CDR3 DNA reads as TGTGCCAGCAGTTCCCCGAACAGCGGGAGGAAGTACGAGCAGTACTTC. Encoded protein: CASSSPNSGRKYEQYF.

The rearrangement uses TRBV6-6 and TRBJ2-7, with TRBD1 matching over 8 bases. The CDR3 covers 15 residues. Germline trimming cut 5 bases from V and 2 bases from J; bases unmatched to any gene: 8. CDR1 is MNHNY and CDR2 is SVGAGI in the germline V gene (reference sequence). The CDR3 reads CASSARQGSTYEQYF. The CDR3 DNA sequence: TGTGCCAGCAGTGCCCGACAGGGGTCTACCTACGAGCAGTACTTC.